This T cell receptor beta chain was recovered during a study of cytomegalovirus exposure and HLA in healthy donors. Findings and caveats of the study: It was only CMV serostatus that was available as immune exposure information. Some V segments, TRBV6-2 and TRBV6-3 among them, were indistinguishable and were therefore excluded. Cytomegalovirus association was assigned to about 150 TCR beta chains.

Primers: 60 Vbeta forward and 13 Jbeta reverse. Sequencing was performed with immunoSEQ multiplex PCR; in TCRdb, only in-frame clones are kept and a portion is missing. This table holds 80,000 to 100,000 clones. Regarding this clone: Its cognate antigen is unknown.

CDR1 and CDR2 (germline): MNHNY, SVGAGI (reference sequence). With 5 bases removed from V and 6 bases from J, the gap between germline ends came to 10 bases. This CDR3 has 12 residues. This TCR came from a man in his fifties or sixties in good health and CMV-seropositive. Input material: PBMCs. The chain uses TRBV6-6 and TRBJ1-1, with a possible D match to TRBD1 (5 bases). The CDR3 DNA is TGTGCCAGCAGTAGGGACTTGGCTGAAGCTTTCTTT. Translated, it gives CASSRDLAEAFF.